These 8 T cell receptor beta chains were sequenced from one sample in a study of blood T cells in healthy people across ages. Alongside a J-beta primer mix, a sample-barcoded 5' primer served in a second PCR lasting about 6 to 11 cycles. Via MiXCR, TCRdb re-called the 5' RACE reads, giving one row per CDR3 protein. The data show 800,000 to 1,300,000 distinct CDR3 sequences, approximately 25% seen once. These data are also associated with another study on T cells of mothers and their children.

Input material: blood. Source of these receptors: a girl aged 2 to 10 in good health.

This chain links TRBV19 with TRBJ1-1; TRBD1 agrees at 7 bases. Germline lookup yields CDR1 LNHDA and CDR2 SQIVND (reference sequence). The CDR3 covers 13 residues. Losses at the gene ends were 4 bases for V and 7 bases for J; bases not matched to a gene: 6. CDR3 in DNA: TGTGCCAGTAGTACGAGGGGGCTGAGTGAAGCTTTCTTT. Its translation: CASSTRGLSEAFF.

Only one count was recorded for this clonotype. The CDR3 does not end in the conserved phenylalanine or tryptophan, so this is likely a read error. This chain connects TRBV7-3 to TRBJ2-1; 7 bases map to TRBD2. CDR3 length: 18 amino acids. J was trimmed by 8 bases and V by 6 bases; bases with no gene match: 22. The germline V gene encodes CDR1 SGHTA and CDR2 FQGTGA. The CDR3 bases are TGTGCCAGCAGTCCACGAATCCCTGGACTAGAAAAGGCGGATGAGCAGTTCCTC. Residues: CASSPRIPGLEKADEQFL.

V is TRBV7-9 and J is TRBJ1-6; TRBD1 matches 9 bases. Germline-derived CDR1 and CDR2 are SEHNR and FQNEAQ (reference sequence). With V trimmed by 2 bases and J by 9 bases, 5 bases remained unmatched. The CDR3 sequence is 15 residues long. The CDR3 protein is CASSLNRGPISPLHF. The CDR3 DNA follows: TGTGCCAGCAGCTTAAACAGGGGGCCGATTTCACCCCTCCACTTT.

This clonotype showed up just a few times. The chain uses TRBV7-9 and TRBJ1-4; no reliable D call. CDR3 length: 13 residues. Germline V gene data show CDR1 as SEHNR and CDR2 as FQNEAQ (reference sequence). Trimming took 5 bases from V and 7 from J, leaving 11 bases between them. This CDR3 is CASSHGPTEKLFF. For the CDR3, the DNA is TGTGCCAGCAGCCATGGGCCGACTGAAAAACTGTTTTTT.

This clonotype was observed a few times. This chain links TRBV29-1 with TRBJ2-2, with TRBD2 matching over 8 bases. CDR3 length: 14 residues. The germline V gene encodes CDR1 SQVTM and CDR2 ANQGSEA. V shed 5 bases and J 0 bases; nucleotides not matched to a gene: 2. CDR3 in amino acids: CSVLREANTGELFF. The CDR3, as DNA: TGCAGCGTTCTGCGGGAGGCGAACACCGGGGAGCTGTTTTTT.

This rearrangement joins TRBV12-3 or TRBV12-4 to TRBJ2-5; D call uncertain. V lost 6 bases, J lost 1 base, and 12 bases lay in between. This CDR3 is 14 amino acids long. For the CDR3, the DNA is TGTGCCAGCAGAGCTTCCCTAGGCCAAGAGACCCAGTACTTC. Protein sequence: CASRASLGQETQYF.

The chain carries TRBV4-1 and TRBJ2-3, with TRBD1 matching over 8 bases. The CDR3 has 14 residues. J was trimmed by 5 bases and V by 3 bases; bases with no gene match: 4. The germline CDR1 and CDR2 sequences are MGHRA and YSYEKL. The CDR3 nucleotides read TGCGCCAGCAGCCACCTACAGGGGGGAGATACGCAGTATTTT. Translation: CASSHLQGGDTQYF.

A word on this clonotype: Germline and junction disagree at one end, which may indicate a read error. V gene TRBV7-2 combines with J gene TRBJ2-7, with D maybe TRBD2 (6 bases). Germline CDR1 SGHTA, CDR2 FQGNSA. This CDR3 is built from 16 residues. CDR3 sequence reads: CANSLSRVAEGYEQYF. The DNA for the CDR3 is TGTGCCAACAGCTTATCCAGAGTAGCGGAGGGCTACGAGCAGTACTTC. The variable domain in full, completed from reference TRBV7-2 and TRBJ2-7, reads GAGVSQSPSNKVTEKGKDVELRCDPISGHTALYWYRQSLGQGLEFLIYFQGNSAPDKSGLPSDRFSAERTGGSVSTLTIQRTQQEDSAVYLCANSLSRVAEGYEQYFGPGTRLTVT.